This T cell receptor beta chain emerged from a study of cytomegalovirus exposure and HLA in healthy donors. Overall study findings and caveats: Cytomegalovirus-associated TCR beta chains were listed, numbering 150 to 200. Within the 100 to 150 validation repertoires, first-cohort TCR clusters tended to co-occur, according to a later analysis.

The donors were in the approximately 130-subject validation cohort, distinct from the 666-subject first cohort. Germline assignment: CDR1 MNHEY and CDR2 SMNVEV (reference sequence). CDR3 length equals 16 residues. V shed 5 bases, J shed 9 bases, and the junction held 9 bases outside the gene matches. This clone appeared once. Its antigen is unknown. Produced via immunoSEQ multiplex PCR; TCRdb's table is partial and in-frame only. The sample contains nearly 200,000 clones, about 79% of which appear only once. Sequenced sample: PBMCs. The origin of this receptor is a woman aged 25 to 39 in good health and CMV-seropositive. This chain connects TRBV27 to TRBJ2-1; TRBD2 matches 14 bases. The CDR3 coding sequence is TGTGCCAGCAGTCTGCGGACTAGCGGGAGGATTACTGAGCAGTTCTTC. Its protein is CASSLRTSGRITEQFF.